The 3 T cell receptor beta chains below were found in one sample sequenced in a study of cytotoxic CD8 clonotypes in ibrutinib-treated CLL. Profiling relied on immunoSEQ multiplex PCR, and the TCRdb table lists in-frame clones only, not all of them. The sample records approximately 200,000 clones, 72% being singletons. Sequencing was performed on PBMCs, taken after 24 months of ibrutinib treatment. The source is a human donor with chronic lymphocytic leukemia.

This clone was recorded a few times. V gene TRBV2 combines with J gene TRBJ2-5; 12 nucleotides agree with TRBD1. The V gene's germline CDR1 is SNHLY and CDR2 FYNNEI. The ends lost 9 bases at V and 4 bases at J; junction bases unmatched: 9. The CDR3 runs 15 residues. CDR3 nucleotide sequence: TGTGCCAGTCGGAAGTCGGGACAGGGGGCAGAGACCCAGTACTTC. Protein sequence: CASRKSGQGAETQYF. The variable domain in full, completed from reference TRBV2 and TRBJ2-5, reads EPEVTQTPSHQVTQMGQEVILRCVPISNHLYFYWYRQILGQKVEFLVSFYNNEISEKSEIFDDQFSVERPDGSNFTLKIRSTKLEDSAMYFCASRKSGQGAETQYFGPGTRLLVL.

This clone has a single count. The J gene is TRBJ1-1, the V gene TRBV5-1; TRBD1 matches 7 bases. CDR1 is SGHRS and CDR2 is YFSETQ in the germline V gene. The junction had 20 bases not matched to a gene; V was cut back by 5 bases and J by 13 bases. CDR3 length: 15 amino acids. This CDR3 reads CASRSNIGTDLISFF. CDR3 bases: TGCGCCAGCAGGTCAAACATTGGGACAGACCTAATTAGTTTCTTT.

This clone was observed a few times. V is TRBV27 and J is TRBJ2-2; 7 bases line up with TRBD1. The V segment lost 6 bases and the J segment 4 bases; nucleotides outside the gene matches: 8. The CDR3 runs 15 residues. Germline loops: CDR1 MNHEY, CDR2 SMNVEV (reference sequence). The CDR3 nucleotides read TGTGCCAGCAGCGCGACAGGGTCCTTCACCGGGGAGCTGTTTTTT. Translation: CASSATGSFTGELFF.